This record covers a single TCR beta chain. This clone was counted between two and nine times. Its antigen is unknown. The sample holds no much larger clone one base away, and base qualities are not on file. Reading the germline V gene gives CDR1 SGHRS and CDR2 YFSETQ. V is pared back by 2 bases and J by 6 bases, with 14 bases lying between the germline termini. The CDR3 contains 15 residues, cysteine and phenylalanine counted. The CDR3 DNA has 45 bases and is translated from base 1. Libraries were constructed by the immunoSEQ multiplex PCR assay. DNA from the cultured, isolated CD4+ T cells was subjected to TCR beta CDR3 sequencing. Concerning the study's data processing: Non-productive TCR sequences were discarded, and reads were trimmed to the CDR3 region, with only CDR3s of 7 or more amino acids retained. Antigen-specific clonotypes were identified using the MANAFEST web app by comparison of expansion in peptide wells against reference cultures. To count as positive, a clone had to show expansion at FDR<0.05 compared with the reference and with all other wells, an odds ratio above 5, and a frequency above 0.1% in two replicate wells. A clonotype was called cross-reactive if it was significantly expanded both in SARS-CoV-2 spike wells and in at least one common cold coronavirus spike condition. CDR3 similarity was assessed by Levenshtein distance with the stringdist R package, and unrooted trees were built with ape in R 3.6.1. TCRdb holds this immuneACCESS table with in-frame rearrangements only. Some clones are missing; in checked studies, unresolved V genes explain under half, and the rest has no known cause. V and J calls and clone size come straight from that table; D and trimming were deduced from the DNA. The sample has around 26,000 clones on record, 60% to 80% of them singletons. The ten largest clones represent approximately 8% of the sample.

To identify antigen-specific CD4+ T cell clonotypes by their expansion, the ViraFEST assay first stimulated PBMC with viral peptide pools and then applied TCR sequencing. After less than 13 days of culture, CD4+ T cells were isolated with the EasySep CD4+ T cell isolation kit. Participants received two doses of either the BNT162b2 or the mRNA-1273 mRNA SARS-CoV-2 vaccine. None of the healthy vaccine recipients had a prior SARS-CoV-2 infection, which was confirmed by nucleocapsid antibody tests that came back negative both before and after vaccination. A few million PBMC per well were cultured with approximately 10 ug/ml peptides in IMDM containing around 5% human AB serum, 8.5 to 10 IU/ml IL-2 and gentamicin. Half of the culture medium was replaced with fresh IL-2-containing medium on days 3 and 7. Unless otherwise noted, each peptide stimulation condition was cultured in triplicate wells. Using Ficoll-Paque Plus gradient centrifugation, PBMC were separated from whole blood and then either used fresh or cryopreserved at -140C. The overlapping peptide pools covered the spike proteins of SARS-CoV-2 as well as those of the common cold coronaviruses HCoV-NL63, HCoV-OC43 and HCoV-229E. The QIAamp micro DNA kit was used to extract genomic DNA from the cultured CD4+ T cells.

These data belong to a study of vaccination effects on CD4 cells after COVID-19 (dated by TCRdb to the early 2020s). Regarding the complete study: Across the study, the median time from the second dose to post-vaccine sampling was 72 days (range 14 to 241). In both COVID-19 convalescent patients and infection-naive vaccine recipients, the study compared SARS-CoV-2 spike-specific CD4+ TCR repertoires from before mRNA vaccination with those from after it. A total of 10 COVID-19 convalescent patients and a handful of SARS-CoV-2-naive healthy vaccine recipients were included in the full study. Cultures from other donors in the study were sequenced using the Oncomine TCR Beta short-read assay on an Illumina iSeq 100. Points the paper makes about the study in general: Limitations of the study were the small number of convalescent patients and the absence of early post-infection timepoints. Among healthy vaccine recipients, nearly all vaccine-induced clones were SARS-CoV-2 mono-reactive, and just 1 of 255 was cross-reactive with common cold coronaviruses. Both infection-induced and vaccine-induced clones contracted markedly at late post-vaccination timepoints, which is consistent with waning T cell responses.

The TCR sequence derives from a human donor who received a COVID-19 vaccine. The sample was CD4+ T cells from PBMCs cultured with SARS-CoV-2 spike peptides, taken after COVID-19 vaccination. The cell subset or site label for this specimen denotes: SARS-CoV-2 spike overlapping peptide pool stimulation. The receptor chain draws on TRBV5-1 and TRBJ1-4, and possibly TRBD1, on 6 matching bases. CDR3 reads: CASSFRGGYDEKLFF. The DNA sequence reads TGCGCCAGCAGCTTTCGGGGGGGCTATGATGAAAAACTGTTTTTT.